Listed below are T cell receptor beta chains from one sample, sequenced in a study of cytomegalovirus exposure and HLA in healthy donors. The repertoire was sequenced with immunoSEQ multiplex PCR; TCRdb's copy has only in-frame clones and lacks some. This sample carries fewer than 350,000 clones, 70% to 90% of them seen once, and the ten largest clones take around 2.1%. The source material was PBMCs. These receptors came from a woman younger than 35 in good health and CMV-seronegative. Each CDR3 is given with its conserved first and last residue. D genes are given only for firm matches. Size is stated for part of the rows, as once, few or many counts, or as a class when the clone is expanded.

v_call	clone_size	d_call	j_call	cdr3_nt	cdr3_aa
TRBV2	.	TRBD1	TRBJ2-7	TGTGCCAGCAGTGCAGGGGGTCAAGGGGCCTACGAGCAGTACTTC	CASSAGGQGAYEQYF
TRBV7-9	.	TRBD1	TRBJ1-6	TGTGCCAGCAGACCTCGGACAGGGGACGCTTATCCCCTCCACTTT	CASRPRTGDAYPLHF
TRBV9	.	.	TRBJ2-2	TGTGCCAGCAGCGTAGTCTCGGGGGGGGAGCTGTTTTTT	CASSVVSGGELFF
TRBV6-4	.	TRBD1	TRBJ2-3	TGTGCCAGCAGTGACACCCCGGGACAGAGCACAGATACGCAGTATTTT	CASSDTPGQSTDTQYF
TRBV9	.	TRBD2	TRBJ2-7	TGTGCCAGCAGCGACGGGGGGGCAGGCTACGAGCAGTACTTC	CASSDGGAGYEQYF
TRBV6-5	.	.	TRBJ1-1	TGTGCCAGCAGCCGGGACATCCGGACTGAAGCTTTCTTT	CASSRDIRTEAFF
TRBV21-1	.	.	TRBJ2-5	TGTGCCAGCAGCCCTGGACTAAACCAAGAGACCCAGTACTTC	CASSPGLNQETQYF
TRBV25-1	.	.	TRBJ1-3	TGTGCCAGCAGTGGGCATGTAAGCTCTGGAAACACCATATATTTT	CASSGHVSSGNTIYF
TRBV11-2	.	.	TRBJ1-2	TGTGCCAGCAGCTTCAGCGGGGTGTTAGACTATGGCTACACCTTC	CASSFSGVLDYGYTF
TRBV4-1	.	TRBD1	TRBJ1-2	TGCGCCAGCAGCCTACAGACAGGGTACTATGGCTACACCTTC	CASSLQTGYYGYTF
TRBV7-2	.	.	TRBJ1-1	TGTGCCAGCAGCTTAGGGACAGCAGCTTTCTTT	CASSLGTAAFF
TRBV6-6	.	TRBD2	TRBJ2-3	TGTGCCTCCAGCAGGCGGGAGGCAGATACGCAGTATTTT	CASSRREADTQYF
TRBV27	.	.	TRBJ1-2	TGTGCCAGCAGTTTAACCCAGCCGGGAAGGGAAGGCTACACCTTC	CASSLTQPGREGYTF
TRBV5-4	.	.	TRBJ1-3	TGTGCCAGCAGCTCCGACAGGTTCAGGGGAAACACCATATATTTT	CASSSDRFRGNTIYF
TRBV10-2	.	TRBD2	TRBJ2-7	TGCGCCAGCAGTCCTAGCGGGGGGCGAATCTACGAGCAGTACTTC	CASSPSGGRIYEQYF
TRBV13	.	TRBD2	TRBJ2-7	TGTGCCAGCAGCTTACTCGGGGGGGTCTACGAGCAGTACTTC	CASSLLGGVYEQYF
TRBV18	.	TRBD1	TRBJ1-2	TGTGCCAGCTCACCGGGACAGGGGGTCGGCTACACCTTC	CASSPGQGVGYTF
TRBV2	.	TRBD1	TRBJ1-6	TGTGCCAGCAGCGGACAGGGAAATTCACCCCTCCACTTT	CASSGQGNSPLHF
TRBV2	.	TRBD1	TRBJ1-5	TGTGCCAGCAGTGAAAGGACAGGGGGGTGGCAGCCCCAGCATTTT	CASSERTGGWQPQHF
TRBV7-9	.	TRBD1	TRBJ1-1	TGTGCCAGCAGCCTTCACCAGGGGGCGCTGACTGAAGCTTTCTTT	CASSLHQGALTEAFF
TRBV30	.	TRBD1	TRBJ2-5	TGTGCCTGGAGTACAGGGGTGGAGACCCAGTACTTC	CAWSTGVETQYF
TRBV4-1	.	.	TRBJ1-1	TGCGCCAGCAGCCCTCATCGGGGGGGGGCTAAGCCCAACACTGAAGCTTTCTTT	CASSPHRGGAKPNTEAFF
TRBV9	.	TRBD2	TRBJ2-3	TGTGCCAGCAGCGGCGAAATAGCGGGAGACACAGATACGCAGTATTTT	CASSGEIAGDTDTQYF
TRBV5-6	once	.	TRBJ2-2	TGTGCCAGCAGCTTAGGGGACACCGGGGAGCTGTTTTTT	CASSLGDTGELFF
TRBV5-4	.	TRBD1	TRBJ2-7	TGTGCCAGCAGATCCGGGACAGGGGGCTTCTACGAGCAGTACTTC	CASRSGTGGFYEQYF
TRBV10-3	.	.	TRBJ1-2	TGTGCCATCAGTGAGGGGATAGGCCAGGGCGCAGGCTACACCTTC	CAISEGIGQGAGYTF
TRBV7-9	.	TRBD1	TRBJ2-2	TGTTCCAGCAGCCCAGCGGACAGGCCTCTCGGGGAGCTGTTTTTT	CSSSPADRPLGELFF
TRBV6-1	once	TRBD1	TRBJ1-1	TGTGCCACCGGGACAGGGTATACTTTCTTT	CATGTGYTFF
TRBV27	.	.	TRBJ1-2	TGTGCCAGCAGTTTTACAAGGGAGGCTAACTATGGCTACACCTTC	CASSFTREANYGYTF
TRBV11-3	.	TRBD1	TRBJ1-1	TGTGCCAGCAGCTTAGGAGGGACAGGGGGCATGAACACTGAAGCTTTCTTT	CASSLGGTGGMNTEAFF
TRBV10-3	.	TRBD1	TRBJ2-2	TGTGCCATCAGGGGGGCAGGGACAGATTACACCGGGGAGCTGTTTTTT	CAIRGAGTDYTGELFF
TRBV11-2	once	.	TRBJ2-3	TGTGCCAGCAGCTTAGACCGGGGGGATACGCAGTATTTT	CASSLDRGDTQYF
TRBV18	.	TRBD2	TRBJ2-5	TGTGCCAGCTCACCCCGACTAGCGGGGGGGAAAGAGACCCAGTACTTC	CASSPRLAGGKETQYF
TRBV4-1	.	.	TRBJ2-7	TGCGCCAGCAGCCGCCAACGTGGGGAGTTTTTGTACTTC	CASSRQRGEFLYF
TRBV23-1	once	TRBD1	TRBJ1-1	TGCGCCAGCAGTCAAAATCCGGCGGCTCAGGGGGTCGCTTTCTTT	CASSQNPAAQGVAFF
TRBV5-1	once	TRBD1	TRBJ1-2	TGCGCCAGCAGCTGGGGGGGGACAGGGGAGAACTATGGCTACACCTTC	CASSWGGTGENYGYTF
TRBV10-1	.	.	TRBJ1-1	TGCGCCAGCAGTGAGTCCGGGGGTGGAACTGAAGCTTTCTTT	CASSESGGGTEAFF
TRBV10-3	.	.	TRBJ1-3	TGTGCCATCAGCGCAGGAGGAAACACCATATATTTT	CAISAGGNTIYF
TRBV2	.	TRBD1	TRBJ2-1	TGTGCCAGCAACCGGGACAGGCTCTACAATGAGCAGTTCTTC	CASNRDRLYNEQFF
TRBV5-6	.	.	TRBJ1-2	TGTGCCAGCAGCTTGGACAGGGCCCTTGGCTACACCTTC	CASSLDRALGYTF
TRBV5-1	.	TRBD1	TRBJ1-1	TGCGCCAGCAGCCGCACCCGACAGGGCCGGACTGAAGCTTTCTTT	CASSRTRQGRTEAFF
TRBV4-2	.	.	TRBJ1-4	TGTGCCAGCAGCCAAGTGGGCATTTCTAATGAAAAACTGTTTTTT	CASSQVGISNEKLFF
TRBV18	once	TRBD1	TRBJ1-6	TGTGCCAGCTCACCAAGGCCCCCGGACAGGGGAAATTCACCCCTCCACTTT	CASSPRPPDRGNSPLHF
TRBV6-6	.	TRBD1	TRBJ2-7	TGTGCCAGCAGCGGACAGGGCCCAGAAGAGCAGTACTTC	CASSGQGPEEQYF
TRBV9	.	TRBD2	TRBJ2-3	TGTGCCAGCAGCTCAGAGGGTAGCGGGGGAGTCGCAGATACGCAGTATTTT	CASSSEGSGGVADTQYF
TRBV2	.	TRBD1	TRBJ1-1	TGTGCCAGAGGGACAGGGAACACTGAAGCTTTCTTT	CARGTGNTEAFF
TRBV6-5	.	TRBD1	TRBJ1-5	TGTGCCAGCAGACAGGGGGATCAGCCCCAGCATTTT	CASRQGDQPQHF
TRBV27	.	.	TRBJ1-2	TGTGCCAGCAGTTTAGGGGTTGGAGGTTTCTATGGCTACACCTTC	CASSLGVGGFYGYTF
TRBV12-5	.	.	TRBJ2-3	TGTGCTAGTGGTTTGGTCCTAGGACTTGCTACATACACAGATACGCAGTATTTT	CASGLVLGLATYTDTQYF
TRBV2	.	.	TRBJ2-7	TGTGCCAGCAGTGAAGGTTGGGCATCCCCCCACGAGCAGTACTTC	CASSEGWASPHEQYF
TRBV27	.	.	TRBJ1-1	TGTGCCAGTCCCCCTGAGGGAGGTCACACTGAAGCTTTCTTT	CASPPEGGHTEAFF
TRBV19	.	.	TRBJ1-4	TGTGCCAGTAGTATGGGTCGGATACGCAACGGGACTAATGAAAAACTGTTTTTT	CASSMGRIRNGTNEKLFF
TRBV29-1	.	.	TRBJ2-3	TGCAGCGTTGAGCTCGTTTACAGGAAAAATACGCAGTATTTT	CSVELVYRKNTQYF
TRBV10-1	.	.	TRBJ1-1	TGCGCCAGCAGAGGAGGGATGAACACTGAAGCTTTCTTT	CASRGGMNTEAFF
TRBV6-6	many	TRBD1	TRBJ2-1	TGTGCCAGCAGTTACTCGGACAGGGGGTACAATGAGCAGTTCTTC	CASSYSDRGYNEQFF
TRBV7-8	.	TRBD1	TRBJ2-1	TGTGCCAGCAGCCGCTATAATAGTCAGGGGGCACCTTACAATGAGCAGTTCTTC	CASSRYNSQGAPYNEQFF
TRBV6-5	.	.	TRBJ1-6	TGTGCCAGCCAAAGGGGTGAAGGTTCACCCCTCCACTTT	CASQRGEGSPLHF